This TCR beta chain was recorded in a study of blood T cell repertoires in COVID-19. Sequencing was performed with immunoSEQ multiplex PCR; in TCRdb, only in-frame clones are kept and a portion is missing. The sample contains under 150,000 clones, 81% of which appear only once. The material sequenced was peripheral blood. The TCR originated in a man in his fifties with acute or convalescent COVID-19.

The CDR3: CASSLLGQPKNSPLHF. The DNA of the CDR3 is TGTGCCAGCAGCTTGTTGGGGCAACCCAAGAATTCACCCCTCCACTTT. The chain recombines TRBV5-8 with TRBJ1-6, with D tentatively TRBD1 (5 bases). The germline V and J ends were trimmed by 1 base and 7 bases, with 15 bases remaining between them. CDR3 length: 16 amino acids. Germline V CDR1 and CDR2: SGHTS, YDEGEE.